The 26 T cell receptor beta chains below come from one sample, sequenced in a study of T cells expressing NK-cell markers. From the 5' RACE reads, TCRdb lists one entry per CDR3 protein and no DNA. The sample has around 550,000 distinct CDR3 sequences. What was sequenced was blood T cells: a sorted CD56 or NKG2C T cell subset, CD4+ or CD8+ T cells, or bulk PBMC T cells (not recorded which). These TCRs come from a man younger than 35 in good health.

The CDR3: CASSSVGGVTETQYF. This sequence joins TRBV11-2 and TRBJ2-5; lacking DNA, the TRBD1 call made by TCRdb goes unchecked. Germline CDR1 and CDR2: SGHAT and FQNNGV. The CDR3 has 15 amino acids.

CDR3 region: CASTTLGISFQETQYF. The chain employs TRBV6-2 or TRBV6-3 and TRBJ2-5. The CDR3 extends over 16 amino acids. CDR1 and CDR2 (germline): MNHEY, SVGEGT.

The gene calls are TRBV27 and TRBJ2-4; TCRdb picks TRBD1, but there is no DNA to check that call. CDR1 is MNHEY, CDR2 SMNVEV, per germline (reference sequence). CDR3 length equals 15 residues. The CDR3 reads CASSSPGTGMIIQYF.

Here the CDR3 reads CASSQGQERGGYTF. This chain joins TRBV5-1 and TRBJ1-2; TCRdb's D call of TRBD1 is untestable without DNA. The CDR3 has 14 amino acids. The V gene's germline CDR1 is SGHRS and CDR2 YFSETQ. Full variable domain (outside the CDR3, taken from reference TRBV5-1 and TRBJ1-2): KAGVTQTPRYLIKTRGQQVTLSCSPISGHRSVSWYQQTPGQGLQFLFEYFSETQRNKGNFPGRFSGRQFSNSRSEMNVSTLELGDSALYLCASSQGQERGGYTFGSGTRLTVV.

The V call is TRBV9, the J call TRBJ2-5; TCRdb names TRBD2, which stays unverified in the absence of DNA. Germline-derived CDR1 and CDR2 are SGDLS and YYNGEE. The CDR3 is 13 residues long. CDR3 region: CASSANSGGAQYF.

The chain employs TRBV6-5 and TRBJ2-3; TCRdb reports TRBD2, a call that lacks DNA to check it against. The CDR3 is made up of 14 amino acids. CDR1 is MNHEY, CDR2 SVGAGI, per germline. The CDR3 region is CASSYRLQTDTQYF.

The chain joins TRBV28 to TRBJ2-4; no DNA is available, so the TRBD2 call from TCRdb remains unchecked. The CDR3 covers 15 residues. CDR1 MDHEN and CDR2 SYDVKM come from the germline V gene. CDR3 sequence reads: CASSSAEGAKNIQYF.

The gene calls are TRBV12-3 or TRBV12-4 and TRBJ2-7; TCRdb reports TRBD1, a call that lacks DNA to check it against. CDR3 length: 15 residues. The CDR3 region is CASSLSREGPYEQYF.

The V gene is TRBV12-3 or TRBV12-4, the J gene TRBJ2-3; there is no DNA to check the TCRdb D call of TRBD2. The CDR3 runs 16 residues. The CDR3 sequence is CASSPKRAEGADTQYF.

The chain has TRBV28 and TRBJ2-6; TCRdb's D call, TRBD1, is unchecked because there is no DNA. The CDR3 consists of 22 residues. CDR1 is MDHEN and CDR2 is SYDVKM in the germline V gene. This CDR3 is CASSFVGQGNHLGSSGANVLTF.

This chain links TRBV20-1 with TRBJ2-7; TCRdb indicates TRBD1, and absent DNA this call remains unverified. This CDR3 has 15 amino acids. The germline CDR1 and CDR2 sequences are DFQATT and SNEGSKA (reference sequence). The CDR3 loop is CSARDPTGLNYEQYF.

The CDR3 reads CASSRDAQETQYF. The chain couples TRBV18 to TRBJ2-5; TCRdb indicates TRBD1, and absent DNA this call remains unverified. CDR1 and CDR2 from the germline V gene are KGHSH and LQKENI. The CDR3 extends over 13 amino acids. The complete variable domain, with remaining parts taken from reference TRBV18 and TRBJ2-5, reads NAGVMQNPRHLVRRRGQEARLRCSPMKGHSHVYWYRQLPEEGLKFMVYLQKENIIDESGMPKERFSAEFPKEGPSILRIQQVVRGDSAAYFCASSRDAQETQYFGPGTRLLVL.

The chain couples TRBV4-1 to TRBJ2-3; the TCRdb call, TRBD2, lacks DNA for checking. The CDR3 consists of 22 residues. Germline V gene lookup returns CDR1 MGHRA and CDR2 YSYEKL. The CDR3 loop reads CASSRTTQSGTSGDYSTDTQYF.

This rearrangement joins TRBV7-2 to TRBJ2-1; TCRdb's D gene call, TRBD1, goes unchecked for lack of DNA. Germline CDR1 SGHTA, CDR2 FQGNSA. CDR3 size: 13 residues. The chain's CDR3 is CASRSTGYGEQFF.

The chain links TRBV18 to TRBJ1-5; the D call of TRBD1 rests on TCRdb alone, since no DNA is present to check it. Looked up from germline, CDR1 is KGHSH and CDR2 is LQKENI. The length of the CDR3 is 14 residues. Here the CDR3 reads CASSETGYNQPQHF.

The rearrangement joins TRBV15 to TRBJ2-1; TCRdb's assignment of TRBD2 cannot be checked, as there is no DNA. The CDR3 is 16 amino acids. The germline V gene has CDR1 LNHNV and CDR2 YYDKDF (reference sequence). CDR3 sequence reads: CATSRDPSGRGNEQFF.

The gene calls are TRBV20-1 and TRBJ2-7; the D gene TCRdb calls, TRBD2, cannot be checked with no DNA. Germline loops: CDR1 DFQATT, CDR2 SNEGSKA (reference sequence). This CDR3 spans 13 amino acids. The CDR3 sequence: CSASSGGDYEQYF.

The chain has TRBV12-3 or TRBV12-4 and TRBJ2-1; the D call from TCRdb, TRBD2, cannot be confirmed without DNA. The CDR3 is made up of 22 amino acids. The CDR3 loop is CASSLVARIPSTSGTLYNEQFF.

The chain has TRBV28 and TRBJ2-1; TCRdb designates TRBD2, a call that cannot be tested without DNA. Germline values: CDR1 MDHEN, CDR2 SYDVKM. This CDR3 spans 21 amino acids. The CDR3 loop is CASSPGLAGGHSSSSYNEQFF. Full variable domain (missing parts from reference TRBV28 and TRBJ2-1): DVKVTQSSRYLVKRTGEKVFLECVQDMDHENMFWYRQDPGLGLRLIYFSYDVKMKEKGDIPEGYSVSREKKERFSLILESASTNQTSMYLCASSPGLAGGHSSSSYNEQFFGPGTRLTVL.

The chain carries TRBV20-1 and TRBJ2-1. Germline V lookup: CDR1 DFQATT, CDR2 SNEGSKA (reference sequence). This CDR3 region has 13 residues. This CDR3 is CSARRAGVNEQFF.

J is TRBJ2-3 and V is TRBV6-1; TCRdb names TRBD1, which stays unverified in the absence of DNA. The CDR3 is 17 residues long. The germline CDR1 and CDR2 sequences are MNHNS and SASEGT. CDR3 amino acids: CASSETLRVMGADTQYF.

This chain uses TRBV28 with TRBJ1-5; TCRdb calls TRBD1, which cannot be checked without DNA. CDR1 is MDHEN and CDR2 is SYDVKM in the germline V gene. This CDR3 has 13 residues. CDR3 residues: CATSAGGAEPQHF.

The J gene is TRBJ2-4, the V gene TRBV28; TCRdb names TRBD2, which stays unverified in the absence of DNA. The germline V gene encodes CDR1 MDHEN and CDR2 SYDVKM. The CDR3 loop spans 17 amino acids. CDR3 sequence reads: CASSLAAGGLAKNIQYF.

This CDR3 is CASSTQTPLAGGTDTQYF. The J gene is TRBJ2-3, the V gene TRBV12-3 or TRBV12-4; as DNA is missing, the TRBD2 call by TCRdb cannot be tested. CDR3 length equals 18 residues.

The chain is built from TRBV15 and TRBJ2-1; TCRdb names TRBD2, which stays unverified in the absence of DNA. This CDR3 is built from 17 residues. CDR1 and CDR2 (germline): LNHNV, YYDKDF (reference sequence). The CDR3 loop is CATSRVLASGSHNEQFF.

The V gene is TRBV20-1, the J gene TRBJ2-1; with no DNA, the TCRdb D assignment of TRBD2 cannot be verified. The germline V gene encodes CDR1 DFQATT and CDR2 SNEGSKA (reference sequence). This CDR3 is 15 amino acids long. CDR3 loop: CSAPGREGSHNEQFF.